What follows are 29 T cell receptor beta chains derived from one specimen sequenced in a study of T cell responses to AZD1222 COVID-19 vaccine (dated by TCRdb to the early 2020s). The library was prepared using the immunoSEQ multiplex PCR assay. Held by TCRdb, this immuneACCESS table contains in-frame sequences only and omits some clones. Under half of the omission traces to an unresolved V gene where checked; the cause of the rest is unknown. The sample includes about 60,000 clones, with around 85% observed a single time. About 21% of the sample belongs to the ten largest clones. The sample's time point, from its label and the paper: baseline before first vaccination. The sample's treatment or condition, from its label and the paper: meningococcal conjugate vaccine given as trial control. The specimen was peripheral blood, collected on day 0 of MenACWY control vaccination. The origin of the receptors is an adult in good health.

V and J are TRBV7-2 and TRBJ2-5, with TRBD2 identical over 7 bases. From germline, CDR1 is SGHTA and CDR2 FQGNSA. V shed 0 bases and J 2 bases; nucleotides not matched to a gene: 6. The CDR3 consists of 16 residues. The CDR3 DNA reads as TGTGCCAGCAGCTTAGCGCCTAGCGGCCCTCAAGAGACCCAGTACTTC. The encoded protein is CASSLAPSGPQETQYF. Complete variable domain (other parts from reference TRBV7-2 and TRBJ2-5): GAGVSQSPSNKVTEKGKDVELRCDPISGHTALYWYRQSLGQGLEFLIYFQGNSAPDKSGLPSDRFSAERTGGSVSTLTIQRTQQEDSAVYLCASSLAPSGPQETQYFGPGTRLLVL.

The chain carries TRBV11-3 and TRBJ2-3, with D possibly matching TRBD2 (5 bases). From germline, CDR1 is SGHNT and CDR2 YENEEA. The V end was cut by 6 bases, the J end by 6 bases, with 19 bases between. The CDR3 has 15 residues. Here the CDR3 reads CASSSPTPAADTQYF. Written as DNA, the CDR3 is TGTGCCAGCAGTAGTCCGACTCCAGCGGCGGATACGCAGTATTTT. The full variable domain, in which reference TRBV11-3 and TRBJ2-3 provide the parts outside the CDR3, is EAGVVQSPRYKIIEKKQPVAFWCNPISGHNTLYWYLQNLGQGPELLIRYENEEAVDDSQLPKDRFSAERLKGVDSTLKIQPAELGDSAVYLCASSSPTPAADTQYFGPGTRLTVL.

This clone occurred a few times. This chain links TRBV28 with TRBJ1-5; D may be TRBD1 (6 bases). Trimming took off 7 bases at V and 8 bases at J, with 21 bases between the two ends. Germline CDR1 reads MDHEN; CDR2 reads SYDVKM. This CDR3 spans 15 amino acids. This CDR3 is CASNPAGAQNKPQHF. The CDR3 nucleotides are TGTGCCAGCAATCCGGCGGGGGCGCAAAATAAGCCCCAGCATTTT. Drawing the rest from reference TRBV28 and TRBJ1-5, the complete variable domain is DVKVTQSSRYLVKRTGEKVFLECVQDMDHENMFWYRQDPGLGLRLIYFSYDVKMKEKGDIPEGYSVSREKKERFSLILESASTNQTSMYLCASNPAGAQNKPQHFGDGTRLSIL.

V usage is TRBV27 and J usage is TRBJ1-5, with D uncertain. The CDR3 covers 14 residues. Trimming shortened V by 4 bases and J by 0 bases, and 7 bases separated the two germline ends. The germline CDR1 and CDR2 sequences are MNHEY and SMNVEV (reference sequence). The CDR3 is CASSSLNSNQPQHF. In DNA, the CDR3 is TGTGCCAGCAGTTCCTTAAATAGCAATCAGCCCCAGCATTTT.

J is TRBJ1-2 and V is TRBV19; D is possibly TRBD1 (6 bases). V was pared by 9 bases and J by 2 bases, with 16 bases between. CDR3 length: 14 amino acids. The germline gives CDR1 LNHDA, CDR2 SQIVND (reference sequence). CDR3: CASEKTTGNYGYTF. The CDR3 nucleotides read TGTGCCAGCGAAAAGACGACAGGCAACTATGGCTACACCTTC.

The chain couples TRBV4-2 to TRBJ2-1, with 12 bases that match TRBD2. The CDR3 length is 18 residues. Looked up from germline, CDR1 is LGHNA and CDR2 is YNFKEQ. Unmatched junction bases numbered 4, after V lost 1 base and J lost 0 bases. DNA of the CDR3: TGTGCCAGCAGCCAAGCGCTAGCGGGAGGGGGCTCCTACAATGAGCAGTTCTTC. Protein: CASSQALAGGGSYNEQFF.

This clone has just a few counts. The DNA of the CDR3 is TGCGCCAGCAGCACTAGACAGGGGACGGGCGGCTACACCTTC. This translates into CASSTRQGTGGYTF. V usage is TRBV5-1 and J usage is TRBJ1-2; 8 bases fit TRBD1. The J segment lost 8 bases and the V segment lost 4 bases, leaving 10 bases of the junction unmatched. Germline-derived CDR1 and CDR2 are SGHRS and YFSETQ. This CDR3 region has 14 residues.

This rearrangement joins TRBV11-2 to TRBJ1-4; D gene unclear. Between the trimmed V and J ends, which lost 4 bases and 7 bases, there was a span of 13 bases. In germline, CDR1 is SGHAT, CDR2 FQNNGV. The CDR3 extends over 14 amino acids. Here the CDR3 reads CASSWASGREKLFF. The CDR3 region has the DNA TGTGCCAGCAGCTGGGCCTCCGGTCGTGAAAAACTGTTTTTT. The full variable domain, rest sourced from reference TRBV11-2 and TRBJ1-4, is EAGVAQSPRYKIIEKRQSVAFWCNPISGHATLYWYQQILGQGPKLLIQFQNNGVVDDSQLPKDRFSAERLKGVDSTLKIQPAKLEDSAVYLCASSWASGREKLFFGSGTQLSVL.

The V gene is TRBV20-1, the J gene TRBJ1-1; possible D gene TRBD1, 6 bases. Germline values: CDR1 DFQATT, CDR2 SNEGSKA (reference sequence). The V and J ends lost 3 bases and 11 bases respectively, with 16 bases between them. The CDR3 contains 12 residues. This CDR3 reads CSASKGGLWAFF. CDR3 coding DNA: TGCAGTGCTAGTAAGGGGGGTCTGTGGGCTTTCTTT.

The V gene is TRBV18, the J gene TRBJ1-1; D not certain. The CDR3 extends over 13 amino acids. Between the trimmed V and J ends, which lost 6 bases and 0 bases, there was a span of 8 bases. Per germline, CDR1 KGHSH and CDR2 LQKENI. CDR3 amino acids: CASSRALNTEAFF. The CDR3 nucleotides read TGTGCCAGCTCCCGGGCCTTGAACACTGAAGCTTTCTTT. The whole variable domain, filled in from reference TRBV18 and TRBJ1-1, reads NAGVMQNPRHLVRRRGQEARLRCSPMKGHSHVYWYRQLPEEGLKFMVYLQKENIIDESGMPKERFSAEFPKEGPSILRIQQVVRGDSAAYFCASSRALNTEAFFGQGTRLTVV.

The J gene is TRBJ2-7, the V gene TRBV4-2; D is perhaps TRBD1 or TRBD2 (7 bases each). Germline values: CDR1 LGHNA, CDR2 YNFKEQ. The CDR3 length is 20 residues. V lost 4 bases, J lost 2 bases, and 30 bases lay in between. For the CDR3, the DNA is TGTGCCAGCAGCCCGAGGGTCCGGGACAGTAGACTAGCACGCGCCTACGAGCAGTACTTC. This sequence encodes CASSPRVRDSRLARAYEQYF.

The rearrangement joins TRBV28 to TRBJ1-1; no clear D. The CDR3 has 12 amino acids. Trimming shortened V by 11 bases and J by 4 bases, and 14 bases separated the two germline ends. Germline lookup yields CDR1 MDHEN and CDR2 SYDVKM. CDR3: CAHSGGPTEAFF. The CDR3 coding sequence is TGTGCCCACTCAGGTGGGCCCACTGAAGCTTTCTTT.

The genes are TRBV24-1 and TRBJ2-2, with 7 bases matching TRBD2. The CDR3 sequence is 17 residues long. Germline loops: CDR1 KGHDR, CDR2 SFDVKD. V shed 4 bases, J shed 2 bases, and the junction held 9 bases outside the gene matches. CDR3 protein: CATSDLESGINTGELFF. CDR3 sequence (DNA): TGTGCCACCAGTGACCTTGAGAGCGGGATCAACACCGGGGAGCTGTTTTTT.

This chain connects TRBV2 to TRBJ2-7; perhaps D is TRBD1 or TRBD2 (5 bases each). Trimming removed 0 bases from V and 6 bases from J, with 12 bases in between. Germline CDR1 and CDR2: SNHLY and FYNNEI. The CDR3 consists of 14 residues. CDR3 sequence reads: CASSEAVRGAEQYF. In nucleotides, the CDR3 is TGTGCCAGCAGTGAAGCGGTTAGGGGAGCCGAGCAGTACTTC.

This chain joins TRBV7-2 and TRBJ2-7; tentative D call: TRBD2 (5 bases). Germline V lookup: CDR1 SGHTA, CDR2 FQGNSA. This CDR3 is built from 13 residues. Trimming took 0 bases from V and 2 from J, leaving 5 bases between them. CDR3 DNA sequence: TGTGCCAGCAGCTTAGCGGGAGCCTACGAGCAGTACTTC. This sequence encodes CASSLAGAYEQYF.

The genes are TRBV7-6 and TRBJ2-1, with TRBD2 identical over 13 bases. The J segment lost 8 bases and the V segment lost 5 bases, leaving 12 bases of the junction unmatched. Germline lookup yields CDR1 SGHVS and CDR2 FNYEAQ. The length of the CDR3 is 17 residues. The CDR3 nucleotides read TGTGCCAGCAGCGTGGGCCGGACTAGCGGGAGATTGGATGAGCAGTTCTTC. It codes for CASSVGRTSGRLDEQFF. The full variable domain, in which reference TRBV7-6 and TRBJ2-1 provide the parts outside the CDR3, is GAGVSQSPRYKVTKRGQDVALRCDPISGHVSLYWYRQALGQGPEFLTYFNYEAQQDKSGLPNDRFSAERPEGSISTLTIQRTEQRDSAMYRCASSVGRTSGRLDEQFFGPGTRLTVL.

This chain connects TRBV4-2 to TRBJ1-6; unclear D gene. Looked up from germline, CDR1 is LGHNA and CDR2 is YNFKEQ. Between the trimmed V and J ends, which lost 0 bases and 0 bases, there was a span of 6 bases. This CDR3 has 16 residues. Here the CDR3 reads CASSQEESSYNSPLHF. The CDR3, as DNA: TGTGCCAGCAGCCAAGAGGAGAGCTCCTATAATTCACCCCTCCACTTT.

The chain is built from TRBV6-5 and TRBJ2-7; 10 bases fit TRBD1. V gave up 2 bases and J gave up 3 bases; unmatched junction bases: 1. Germline CDR1 is MNHEY and CDR2 is SVGAGI. CDR3 length: 14 residues. In DNA form, the CDR3 reads TGTGCCAGCAGTTACAGGGACAGGGGCTACGAGCAGTACTTC. Translated: CASSYRDRGYEQYF.

Here the CDR3 reads CASSLQGRYEQFF. CDR3 bases: TGTGCCAGCAGTCTTCAGGGGAGGTATGAGCAGTTCTTC. The chain recombines TRBV28 with TRBJ2-1; D tentatively reads TRBD1 or TRBD2 (6 bases each). Trimming cost V 5 bases and J 8 bases, with 13 bases left between them. Germline V gene data show CDR1 as MDHEN and CDR2 as SYDVKM. CDR3 length: 13 amino acids.

J is TRBJ2-2 and V is TRBV7-2, with 8 bases fitting TRBD2. Looked up from germline, CDR1 is SGHTA and CDR2 is FQGNSA. J lost 4 bases, V lost 3 bases, and 7 bases had no gene match. CDR3 length: 16 amino acids. The CDR3 sequence is CASSFRAGAGTGELFF. Here the CDR3 DNA reads TGTGCCAGCAGCTTCCGAGCGGGAGCGGGCACCGGGGAGCTGTTTTTT.

The chain uses TRBV24-1 and TRBJ2-3, with D perhaps being TRBD1 or TRBD2 (5 bases each). Germline V lookup: CDR1 KGHDR, CDR2 SFDVKD. The CDR3 length is 14 residues. V lost 5 bases and J lost 4, with 12 bases in between. CDR3 coding DNA: TGTGCCACCAGTGCCGCCGGGACCGCAGATACGCAGTATTTT. It codes for CATSAAGTADTQYF.

The V gene is TRBV6-2 or TRBV6-3, the J gene TRBJ2-7; D uncertain. Trimming took 0 bases from V and 4 from J, leaving 25 bases between them. Germline CDR1 and CDR2: MNHEY and SVGEGT. This CDR3 contains 19 residues. The CDR3 DNA reads TGTGCCAGCAGTTACTCGAGAAGGGCAGAACTTACAGATTGGTACGAGCAGTACTTC. It encodes CASSYSRRAELTDWYEQYF.

In DNA form, the CDR3 reads TGCGCCAGCAGCTTCTACAGGGGGGAGGGCGAGCAGTACTTC. This gives the protein CASSFYRGEGEQYF. The gene calls are TRBV5-1 and TRBJ2-7; possibly TRBD1 for D (8 bases). There are 14 residues in the CDR3. V shed 2 bases and J shed 6 bases, with 15 bases lying between them. Germline V lookup: CDR1 SGHRS, CDR2 YFSETQ.

J is TRBJ1-1 and V is TRBV7-9; the match to TRBD1 covers 9 bases. Per the germline V gene, CDR1 is SEHNR and CDR2 is FQNEAQ (reference sequence). CDR3 length: 16 residues. Losses at the gene ends were 6 bases for V and 1 base for J; bases not matched to a gene: 9. CDR3 nucleotides: TGTGCCAGCAGGTCCGGGACAGGGACAGAGAACACTGAAGCTTTCTTT. It translates to CASRSGTGTENTEAFF.

The chain has TRBV5-4 and TRBJ1-5, with a possible D match to TRBD1 (6 bases). Trimming shortened V by 4 bases and J by 4 bases, and 15 bases separated the two germline ends. This CDR3 spans 15 amino acids. CDR1 SGHNT and CDR2 YYREEE come from the germline V gene (reference sequence). As DNA, the CDR3 is TGTGCCAGCAGCCCATGGACAGAACATAATCAGCCCCAGCATTTT. It is translated as CASSPWTEHNQPQHF.

The V and J genes are TRBV4-2 and TRBJ2-7, with 13 bases identical to TRBD2. V shed 2 bases and J 3 bases; nucleotides not matched to a gene: 7. This CDR3 region has 17 residues. Germline V gives CDR1 LGHNA, CDR2 YNFKEQ. CDR3 in amino acids: CASSQLLAGGPRYEQYF. The CDR3 coding sequence is TGTGCCAGCAGCCAATTACTAGCGGGAGGGCCCCGCTACGAGCAGTACTTC.

This chain uses TRBV30 with TRBJ2-5; TRBD1 matches at 9 bases. Germline lookup yields CDR1 GTSNPN and CDR2 SVGIG (reference sequence). V shed 0 bases and J 7 bases; nucleotides not matched to a gene: 6. The CDR3 is 14 amino acids. CDR3 in amino acids: CAWSVGQGTGTQYF. CDR3 sequence (DNA): TGTGCCTGGAGTGTTGGACAGGGGACTGGGACCCAGTACTTC.

The rearrangement uses TRBV28 and TRBJ1-5; 7 nucleotides agree with TRBD1. Germline V gene lookup returns CDR1 MDHEN and CDR2 SYDVKM. This CDR3 has 15 residues. The V segment lost 6 bases and the J segment 6 bases; nucleotides outside the gene matches: 11. CDR3 bases: TGTGCCAGCAGCCCCCCACAGGGGATAGGTCAGCCCCAGCATTTT. Translated: CASSPPQGIGQPQHF.

The genes are TRBV9 and TRBJ2-2; no firm D call. Germline V gene data show CDR1 as SGDLS and CDR2 as YYNGEE. The CDR3 loop spans 13 amino acids. V shed 4 bases and J shed 6 bases, with 10 bases lying between them. In DNA, the CDR3 is TGTGCCAGCAGCCCTCTTCTTGCCGGGGAGCTGTTTTTT. Protein: CASSPLLAGELFF.